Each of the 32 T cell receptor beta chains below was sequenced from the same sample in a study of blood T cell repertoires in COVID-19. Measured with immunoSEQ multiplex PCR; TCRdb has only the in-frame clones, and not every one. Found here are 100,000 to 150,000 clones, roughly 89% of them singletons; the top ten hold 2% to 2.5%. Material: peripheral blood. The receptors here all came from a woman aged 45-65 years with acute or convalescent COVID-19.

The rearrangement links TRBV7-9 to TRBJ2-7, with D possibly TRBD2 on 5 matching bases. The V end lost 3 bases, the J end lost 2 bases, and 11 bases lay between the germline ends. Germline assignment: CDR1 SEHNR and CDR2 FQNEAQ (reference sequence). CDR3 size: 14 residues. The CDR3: CASSFPLGPYEQYF. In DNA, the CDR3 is TGTGCCAGCAGCTTTCCACTAGGCCCCTACGAGCAGTACTTC.

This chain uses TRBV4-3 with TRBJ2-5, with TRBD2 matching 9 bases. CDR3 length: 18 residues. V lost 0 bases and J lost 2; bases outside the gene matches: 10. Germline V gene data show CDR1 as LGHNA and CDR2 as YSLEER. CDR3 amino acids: CASSQDRSAGGNQETQYF. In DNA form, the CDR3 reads TGCGCCAGCAGCCAAGATAGATCAGCGGGAGGAAATCAAGAGACCCAGTACTTC.

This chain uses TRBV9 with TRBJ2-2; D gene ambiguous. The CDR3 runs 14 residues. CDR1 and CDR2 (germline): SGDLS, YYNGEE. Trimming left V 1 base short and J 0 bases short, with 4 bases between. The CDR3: CASSVQANTGELFF. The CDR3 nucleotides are TGTGCCAGCAGCGTACAGGCGAACACCGGGGAGCTGTTTTTT.

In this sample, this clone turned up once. CDR3 sequence: CASSIRQGDTQYF. DNA of the CDR3: TGTGCCAGCAGCATCCGACAGGGAGATACGCAGTATTTT. The rearrangement links TRBV7-8 to TRBJ2-3, with 7 positions matching TRBD1. Germline V lookup: CDR1 SGHVS, CDR2 FQNEAQ. This CDR3 spans 13 amino acids. V shed 5 bases, J shed 5 bases, and the junction held 4 bases outside the gene matches.

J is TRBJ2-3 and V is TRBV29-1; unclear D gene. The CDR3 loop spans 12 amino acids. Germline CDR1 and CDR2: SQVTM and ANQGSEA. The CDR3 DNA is TGCAGGAAGAAGAGGTCCCTTGATACGCAGTATTTT. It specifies CRKKRSLDTQYF.

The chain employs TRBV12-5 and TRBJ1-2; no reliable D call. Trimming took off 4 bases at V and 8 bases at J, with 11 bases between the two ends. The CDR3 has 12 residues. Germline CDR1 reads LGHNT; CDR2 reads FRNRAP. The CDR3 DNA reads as TGTGCTAGTGGTTCGCGGGGAGAGGGCTACACCTTC. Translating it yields CASGSRGEGYTF.

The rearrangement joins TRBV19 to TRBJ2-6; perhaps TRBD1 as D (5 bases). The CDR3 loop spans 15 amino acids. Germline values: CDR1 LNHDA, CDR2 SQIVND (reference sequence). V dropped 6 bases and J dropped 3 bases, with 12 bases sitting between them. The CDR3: CASRRQIFGANVLTF. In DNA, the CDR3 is TGTGCCAGTAGACGACAGATCTTTGGGGCCAACGTCCTGACTTTC.

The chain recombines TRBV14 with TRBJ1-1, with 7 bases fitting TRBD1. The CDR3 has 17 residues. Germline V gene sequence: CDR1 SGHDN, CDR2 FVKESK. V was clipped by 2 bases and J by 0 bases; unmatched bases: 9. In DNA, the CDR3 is TGTGCCAGCAGCCAATCCTCCGGGACAGAAATGAACACTGAAGCTTTCTTT. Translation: CASSQSSGTEMNTEAFF. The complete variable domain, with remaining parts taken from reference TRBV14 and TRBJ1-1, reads EAGVTQFPSHSVIEKGQTVTLRCDPISGHDNLYWYRRVMGKEIKFLLHFVKESKQDESGMPNNRFLAERTGGTYSTLKVQPAELEDSGVYFCASSQSSGTEMNTEAFFGQGTRLTVV.

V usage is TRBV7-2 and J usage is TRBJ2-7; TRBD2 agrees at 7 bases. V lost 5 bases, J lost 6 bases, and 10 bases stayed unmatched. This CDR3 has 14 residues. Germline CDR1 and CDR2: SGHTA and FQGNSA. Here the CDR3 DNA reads TGTGCCAGCAGCCTTGGGCGGGGGTCCGCCGAGCAGTACTTC. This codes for CASSLGRGSAEQYF.

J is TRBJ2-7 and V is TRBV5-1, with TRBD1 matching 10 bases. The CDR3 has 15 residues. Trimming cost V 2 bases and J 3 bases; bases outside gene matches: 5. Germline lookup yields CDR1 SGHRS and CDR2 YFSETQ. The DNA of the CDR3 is TGCGCCAGCAGCTTACCTGGGACAGGGGTCTACGAGCAGTACTTC. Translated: CASSLPGTGVYEQYF.

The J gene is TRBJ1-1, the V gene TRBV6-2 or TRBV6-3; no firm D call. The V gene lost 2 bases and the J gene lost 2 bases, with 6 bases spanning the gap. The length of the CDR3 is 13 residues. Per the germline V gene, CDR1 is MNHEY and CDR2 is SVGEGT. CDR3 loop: CASSYRQNTEAFF. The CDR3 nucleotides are TGTGCCAGCAGTTACAGACAAAACACTGAAGCTTTCTTT.

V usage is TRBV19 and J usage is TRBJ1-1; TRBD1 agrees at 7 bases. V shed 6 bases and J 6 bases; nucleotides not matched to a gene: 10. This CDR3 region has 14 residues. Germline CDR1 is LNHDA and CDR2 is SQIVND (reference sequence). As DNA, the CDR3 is TGTGCCAGTAGCACCCCCTTCGACAGGGCTGAAGCTTTCTTT. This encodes CASSTPFDRAEAFF.

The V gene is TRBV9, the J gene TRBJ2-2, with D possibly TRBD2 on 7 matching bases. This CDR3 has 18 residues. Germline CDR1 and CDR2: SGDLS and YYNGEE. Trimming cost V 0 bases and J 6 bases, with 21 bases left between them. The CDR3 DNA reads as TGTGCCAGCAGCGTAGAGCTGCTGGGGGCGGGAGAGGCCGGGGAGCTGTTTTTT. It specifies CASSVELLGAGEAGELFF.

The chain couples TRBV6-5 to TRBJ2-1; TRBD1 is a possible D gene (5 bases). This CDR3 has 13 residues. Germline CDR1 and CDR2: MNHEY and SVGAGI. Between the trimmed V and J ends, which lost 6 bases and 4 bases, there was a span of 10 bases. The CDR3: CASSFDSYNEQFF. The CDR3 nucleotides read TGTGCCAGCAGCTTCGACAGTTACAATGAGCAGTTCTTC.

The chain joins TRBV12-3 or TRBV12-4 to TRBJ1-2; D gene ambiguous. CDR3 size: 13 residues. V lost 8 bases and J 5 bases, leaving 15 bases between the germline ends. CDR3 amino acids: CASVLQPEYGYTF. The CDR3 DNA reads TGTGCCAGCGTTTTACAGCCAGAATATGGCTACACCTTC.

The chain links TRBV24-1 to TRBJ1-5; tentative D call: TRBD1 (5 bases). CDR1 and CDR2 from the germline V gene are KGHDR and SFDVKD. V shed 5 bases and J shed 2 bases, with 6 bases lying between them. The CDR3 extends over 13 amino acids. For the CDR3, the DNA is TGTGCCACCAGTGGCAGGGGCAATCAGCCCCAGCATTTT. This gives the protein CATSGRGNQPQHF.

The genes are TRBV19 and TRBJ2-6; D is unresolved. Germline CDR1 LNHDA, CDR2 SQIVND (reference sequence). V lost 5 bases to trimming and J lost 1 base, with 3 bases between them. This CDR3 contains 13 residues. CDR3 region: CASSPSGANVLTF. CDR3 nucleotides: TGTGCCAGTAGTCCGTCTGGGGCCAACGTCCTGACTTTC.

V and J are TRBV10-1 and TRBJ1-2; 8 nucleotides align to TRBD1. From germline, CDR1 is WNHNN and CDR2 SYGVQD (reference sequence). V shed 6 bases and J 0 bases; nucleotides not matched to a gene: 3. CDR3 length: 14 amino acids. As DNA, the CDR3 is TGCGCCAGCAGCCGGGGACAGGCTAACTATGGCTACACCTTC. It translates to CASSRGQANYGYTF.

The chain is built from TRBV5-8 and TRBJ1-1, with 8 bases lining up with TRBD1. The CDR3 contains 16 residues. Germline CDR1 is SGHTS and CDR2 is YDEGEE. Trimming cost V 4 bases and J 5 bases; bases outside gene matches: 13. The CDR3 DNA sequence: TGTGCCAGCAGCGGGGGGGACAGGTGGCTTTGGACTGAAGCTTTCTTT. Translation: CASSGGDRWLWTEAFF.

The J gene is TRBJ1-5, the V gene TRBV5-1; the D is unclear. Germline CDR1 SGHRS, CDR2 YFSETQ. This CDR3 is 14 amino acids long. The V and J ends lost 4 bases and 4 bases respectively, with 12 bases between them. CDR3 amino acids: CASSPRGGNQPQHF. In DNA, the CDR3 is TGCGCCAGCAGCCCCCGGGGTGGTAATCAGCCCCAGCATTTT.

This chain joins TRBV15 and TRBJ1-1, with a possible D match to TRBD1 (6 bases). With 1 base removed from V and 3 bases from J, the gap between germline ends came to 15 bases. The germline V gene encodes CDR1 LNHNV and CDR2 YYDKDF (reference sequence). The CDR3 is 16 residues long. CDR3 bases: TGTGCCACCAGCAGAGGACGATTCACAGGGTACACTGAAGCTTTCTTT. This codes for CATSRGRFTGYTEAFF.

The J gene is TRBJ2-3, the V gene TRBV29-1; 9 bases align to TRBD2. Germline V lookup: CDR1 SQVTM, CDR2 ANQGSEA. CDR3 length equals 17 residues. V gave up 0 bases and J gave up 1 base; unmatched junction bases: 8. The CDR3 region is CSVEDPRGGQRTDTQYF. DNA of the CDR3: TGCAGCGTTGAAGATCCGCGGGGGGGCCAGCGCACAGATACGCAGTATTTT.

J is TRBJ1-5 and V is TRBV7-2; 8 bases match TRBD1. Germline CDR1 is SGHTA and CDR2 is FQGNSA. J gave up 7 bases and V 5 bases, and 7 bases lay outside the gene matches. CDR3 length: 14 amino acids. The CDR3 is CASSAATGVQPQHF. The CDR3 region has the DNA TGTGCCAGCAGCGCCGCGACAGGGGTCCAGCCCCAGCATTTT.

The CDR3 reads CASSYGQGTEAFF. CDR3 coding DNA: TGTGCCAGCAGTTACGGCCAGGGGACTGAAGCTTTCTTT. The V and J genes are TRBV6-5 and TRBJ1-1; maybe TRBD1 (6 bases). The V end lost 2 bases, the J end lost 5 bases, and 9 bases lay between the germline ends. The CDR3 has 13 residues. CDR1 and CDR2 from the germline V gene are MNHEY and SVGAGI.

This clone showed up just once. DNA of the CDR3: TGTGCCAGCAGCGGCGGGAATCAGCCCCAGCATTTT. The encoded protein is CASSGGNQPQHF. The V call is TRBV2, the J call TRBJ1-5; D unresolved. This CDR3 spans 12 amino acids. V was cut by 6 bases and J by 4 bases, with 7 bases left in between. CDR1 is SNHLY and CDR2 is FYNNEI in the germline V gene.

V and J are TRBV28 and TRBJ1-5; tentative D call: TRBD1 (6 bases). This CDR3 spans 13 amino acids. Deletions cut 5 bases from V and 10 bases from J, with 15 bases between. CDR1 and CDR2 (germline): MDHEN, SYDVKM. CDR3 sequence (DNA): TGTGCCAGCAGTCGACAGGTTTCCAGTCCCCAGCATTTT. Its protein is CASSRQVSSPQHF.

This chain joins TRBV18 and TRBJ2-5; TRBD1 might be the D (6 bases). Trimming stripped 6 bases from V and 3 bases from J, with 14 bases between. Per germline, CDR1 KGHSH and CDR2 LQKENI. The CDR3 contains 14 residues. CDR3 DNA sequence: TGTGCCAGCTCCCGCAACTGGACAGAAGAGACCCAGTACTTC. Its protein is CASSRNWTEETQYF.

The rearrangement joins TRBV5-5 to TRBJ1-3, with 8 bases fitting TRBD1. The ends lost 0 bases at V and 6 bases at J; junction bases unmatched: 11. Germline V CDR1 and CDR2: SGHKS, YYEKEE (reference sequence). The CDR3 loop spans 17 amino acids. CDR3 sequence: CASSLVGRRGLVNTIYF. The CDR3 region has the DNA TGTGCCAGCAGCTTGGTGGGGCGCAGGGGGCTCGTAAACACCATATATTTT.

The CDR3 protein is CASSRGGRNEKLFF. The CDR3, as DNA: TGTGCCAGCTCACGGGGAGGTAGAAATGAAAAACTGTTTTTT. This chain links TRBV18 with TRBJ1-4; no definite D call. V was shortened by 4 bases and J by 5 bases, with 11 bases between the two germline ends. There are 14 residues in the CDR3. The germline V gene has CDR1 KGHSH and CDR2 LQKENI.

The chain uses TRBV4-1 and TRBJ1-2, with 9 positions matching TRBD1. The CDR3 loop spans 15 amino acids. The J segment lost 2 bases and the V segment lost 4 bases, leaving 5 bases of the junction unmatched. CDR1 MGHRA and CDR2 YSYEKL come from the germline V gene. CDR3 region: CASSLTGGDNYGYTF. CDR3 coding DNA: TGCGCCAGCAGCCTCACAGGGGGCGACAACTATGGCTACACCTTC.

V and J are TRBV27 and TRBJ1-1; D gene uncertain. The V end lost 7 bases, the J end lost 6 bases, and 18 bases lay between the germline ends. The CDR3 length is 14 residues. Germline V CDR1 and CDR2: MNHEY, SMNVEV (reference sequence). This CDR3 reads CASNPFRSDSEAFF. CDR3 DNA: TGTGCCAGCAACCCTTTCAGGTCAGATTCTGAAGCTTTCTTT.

The CDR3 loop reads CASSGQVRSNQPQHF. CDR3 sequence (DNA): TGTGCCAGCAGTGGACAGGTTCGTAGCAATCAGCCCCAGCATTTT. J is TRBJ1-5 and V is TRBV2, with a weak D call TRBD1 (6 bases). CDR3 length: 15 amino acids. The V and J ends lost 4 bases and 0 bases respectively, with 10 bases between them. Looked up from germline, CDR1 is SNHLY and CDR2 is FYNNEI.